These 18 T cell receptor beta chains were all obtained from the same sample, sequenced in a study of regulatory dendritic cells for organ transplantation. Sequenced by immunoSEQ multiplex PCR; TCRdb stores in-frame clones only, minus some. The data show approximately 28,000 clones, approximately 81% seen once. Material: naive CD8+ T cells from blood. Regarding subset: CD45RA+ naive T cells. The receptor set was obtained from a human donor in good health.

This rearrangement joins TRBV7-3 to TRBJ1-1, with 8 nucleotides matching TRBD1. The germline V gene encodes CDR1 SGHTA and CDR2 FQGTGA. The CDR3 is 15 residues long. V shed 3 bases, J shed 3 bases, and the junction held 6 bases outside the gene matches. The CDR3 spells CASSFSTGADTEAFF. DNA for the CDR3: TGTGCCAGCAGCTTCTCGACAGGGGCGGACACTGAAGCTTTCTTT.

The chain's CDR3 is CSVAPGDVNTIYF. CDR3 nucleotide sequence: TGCAGCGTTGCGCCGGGGGACGTAAACACCATATATTTT. The gene calls are TRBV29-1 and TRBJ1-3, with D tentatively TRBD1 (5 bases). The CDR3 consists of 13 residues. Germline V gene sequence: CDR1 SQVTM, CDR2 ANQGSEA. The germline V and J ends were trimmed by 4 bases and 6 bases, with 13 bases remaining between them. Full variable domain (missing parts from reference TRBV29-1 and TRBJ1-3): SAVISQKPSRDICQRGTSLTIQCQVDSQVTMMFWYRQQPGQSLTLIATANQGSEATYESGFVIDKFPISRPNLTFSTLTVSNMSPEDSSIYLCSVAPGDVNTIYFGEGSWLTVV.

Points on this clone: The same CDR3 arises from other DNA sequences in this sample as well. V usage is TRBV6-5 and J usage is TRBJ2-5; 8 bases fit TRBD1. The CDR3 has 14 amino acids. CDR1 MNHEY and CDR2 SVGAGI come from the germline V gene. V was pared by 0 bases and J by 4 bases, with 1 base of the junction left unmatched. Here the CDR3 reads CASSYSTGVETQYF. CDR3 bases: TGTGCCAGCAGTTACTCGACAGGGGTAGAGACCCAGTACTTC.

The genes are TRBV6-8 and TRBJ1-2, with TRBD1 matching over 8 bases. The CDR3 is made up of 14 amino acids. V shed 9 bases and J 6 bases; nucleotides not matched to a gene: 12. Germline V gene sequence: CDR1 MNHGY, CDR2 SAAAGT. The CDR3 loop is CARIDRGEADGYTF. As DNA, the CDR3 is TGTGCCAGAATAGACAGGGGAGAGGCTGATGGCTACACCTTC.

J is TRBJ1-2 and V is TRBV27; the D is unclear. In germline, CDR1 is MNHEY, CDR2 SMNVEV (reference sequence). Trimming shortened V by 4 bases and J by 0 bases, and 12 bases separated the two germline ends. This CDR3 is built from 15 residues. The CDR3 nucleotides are TGTGCCAGCAGTTACTCATCAACCGCTAACTATGGCTACACCTTC. As protein: CASSYSSTANYGYTF.

V is TRBV4-1 and J is TRBJ1-2, with D tentatively TRBD1 (5 bases). V lost 0 bases and J 4 bases, leaving 12 bases between the germline ends. Germline V gives CDR1 MGHRA, CDR2 YSYEKL. The CDR3 is made up of 15 amino acids. This CDR3 is CASSQDRQGIYGYTF. CDR3 bases: TGCGCCAGCAGCCAAGATAGGCAGGGAATCTATGGCTACACCTTC.

This clone was found once. V usage is TRBV7-9 and J usage is TRBJ2-1; 9 nucleotides align to TRBD2. The junction had 3 bases not matched to a gene; V was cut back by 4 bases and J by 2 bases. This CDR3 has 15 residues. Germline CDR1 and CDR2: SEHNR and FQNEAQ (reference sequence). The CDR3 DNA reads as TGTGCCAGCAGCTGGCTAGCGGGGACCTACAATGAGCAGTTCTTC. Amino acid sequence: CASSWLAGTYNEQFF.

The chain joins TRBV19 to TRBJ2-5; D might be TRBD2 (6 bases). CDR1 and CDR2 from the germline V gene are LNHDA and SQIVND (reference sequence). The CDR3 sequence is 15 residues long. V lost 5 bases and J 3 bases, leaving 16 bases between the germline ends. This CDR3 is CASSPRGLPKETQYF. As DNA, the CDR3 is TGTGCCAGTAGTCCCCGGGGACTGCCAAAAGAGACCCAGTACTTC.

The chain joins TRBV5-1 to TRBJ1-6; D is possibly TRBD1 (6 bases). V was cut by 4 bases and J by 6 bases, with 20 bases left in between. The CDR3 length is 17 residues. The germline V gene encodes CDR1 SGHRS and CDR2 YFSETQ. The CDR3 bases are TGCGCCAGCAGCCTCGGGGGGCAGTACCAAGTTAATTCACCCCTCCACTTT. Amino acid sequence: CASSLGGQYQVNSPLHF.

This sequence joins TRBV27 and TRBJ2-2; 7 bases align to TRBD1. The germline CDR1 and CDR2 sequences are MNHEY and SMNVEV (reference sequence). The CDR3 contains 19 residues. Losses at the gene ends were 3 bases for V and 4 bases for J; bases not matched to a gene: 17. The CDR3 coding sequence is TGTGCCAGCAGTTTCCTCCGGGGACAGATCTACGAGGGCACCGGGGAGCTGTTTTTT. This encodes CASSFLRGQIYEGTGELFF.

The chain has TRBV6-5 and TRBJ2-7; D is undetermined. V was cut by 8 bases and J by 0 bases, with 8 bases left in between. Germline values: CDR1 MNHEY, CDR2 SVGAGI. This CDR3 comprises 12 residues. DNA of the CDR3: TGTGCCAGCCGAGCCTTCTCCTACGAGCAGTACTTC. Its translation is CASRAFSYEQYF.

The chain's CDR3 is CALSDSEGRNTIYF. The CDR3 coding sequence is TGTGCCCTTTCGGACAGTGAGGGAAGAAACACCATATATTTT. V and J are TRBV7-9 and TRBJ1-3; possibly TRBD1 for D (6 bases). V lost 11 bases and J lost 5, with 19 bases in between. Germline V lookup: CDR1 SEHNR, CDR2 FQNEAQ (reference sequence). The CDR3 has 14 residues.

The rearrangement links TRBV15 to TRBJ2-2; no reliable D call. Germline V gene data show CDR1 as LNHNV and CDR2 as YYDKDF (reference sequence). V lost 0 bases and J lost 6, with 8 bases in between. CDR3 length: 14 residues. This CDR3 is CATSRDRLAGELFF. CDR3 coding DNA: TGTGCCACCAGCAGAGATCGGTTGGCCGGGGAGCTGTTTTTT.

This clone came up once. The chain combines TRBV11-1 with TRBJ1-2; D gene ambiguous. Germline values: CDR1 SGHAT, CDR2 FQDESV (reference sequence). This CDR3 has 15 residues. Trimming shortened V by 0 bases and J by 1 base, and 9 bases separated the two germline ends. CDR3 sequence: CASSLAGDRNYGYTF. As DNA, the CDR3 is TGTGCCAGCAGCTTAGCAGGAGACCGTAACTATGGCTACACCTTC.

This clone showed up just a few times. V gene TRBV9 combines with J gene TRBJ1-1, with D perhaps matching TRBD1 (6 bases). The CDR3 sequence is 13 residues long. The germline gives CDR1 SGDLS, CDR2 YYNGEE. V lost 3 bases and J 4 bases, leaving 10 bases between the germline ends. CDR3 coding DNA: TGTGCCAGCAGCGCCCCCAGGGGCACTGAAGCTTTCTTT. This codes for CASSAPRGTEAFF.

V usage is TRBV6-1 and J usage is TRBJ1-3; 7 nucleotides agree with TRBD1. The V gene end was trimmed by 2 bases and the J gene end by 5 bases; junction bases not matched to a gene: 6. Looked up from germline, CDR1 is MNHNS and CDR2 is SASEGT. The CDR3 runs 15 residues. CDR3 nucleotides: TGTGCCAGCAGTGAAAGCACGGACAGGCGAAACACCATATATTTT. Its protein product is CASSESTDRRNTIYF.

The V gene is TRBV11-3, the J gene TRBJ2-1; the D gene is possibly TRBD2 (5 bases). Germline V lookup: CDR1 SGHNT, CDR2 YENEEA. Trimming removed 5 bases at V and 9 bases at J, with 14 bases between. The CDR3 consists of 13 residues. The CDR3 sequence is CASSPSARGEQFF. The CDR3 DNA is TGTGCCAGCAGCCCCTCGGCCCGGGGTGAGCAGTTCTTC. Complete variable domain (other parts from reference TRBV11-3 and TRBJ2-1): EAGVVQSPRYKIIEKKQPVAFWCNPISGHNTLYWYLQNLGQGPELLIRYENEEAVDDSQLPKDRFSAERLKGVDSTLKIQPAELGDSAVYLCASSPSARGEQFFGPGTRLTVL.

The chain recombines TRBV5-4 with TRBJ1-1; 10 bases fit TRBD1. CDR1 and CDR2 from the germline V gene are SGHNT and YYREEE (reference sequence). J lost 1 base, V lost 0 bases, and 0 bases had no gene match. The length of the CDR3 is 15 residues. CDR3 sequence reads: CASSLGQGANTEAFF. In DNA form, the CDR3 reads TGTGCCAGCAGCTTGGGACAGGGGGCGAACACTGAAGCTTTCTTT.